The 10 T cell receptor beta chains in this list originate from one sample, sequenced in a study of T cells in Graves' hyperthyroidism and ophthalmopathy (dated by TCRdb to about 2019). Library construction relied on multiplex PCR. Data came from an Illumina HiSeq 2000. The TCR beta CDR3 regions were amplified from RNA transcripts. The TCR CDR3 was subjected to a first round of RT-PCR using the HTBI primer set and the Qiagen OneStep RT-PCR kit. The raw public reads went through TCRdb reprocessing: fastp at Q25, MiXCR clone calling, in-frame beta chains kept. CDR3 protein duplicates are merged, each entry listing the most common genes and DNA. The table for this sample lists 350,000 or so distinct CDR3 sequences; roughly 20% of them were counted only once. The ten biggest clones cover about 53% of the sample. The sequenced material came from blood. The receptors were sampled from a woman between 45 and 60 years old with Graves' hyperthyroidism.

This clonotype came up a few times. This chain connects TRBV18 to TRBJ1-1; 7 bases are shared with TRBD1. Germline CDR1 KGHSH, CDR2 LQKENI. V was clipped by 4 bases and J by 4 bases; unmatched bases: 12. The CDR3 sequence is 16 residues long. CDR3 nucleotide sequence: TGTGCCAGCTCACAGCAATTAGGGGGCGCGGGCACTGAAGCTTTCTTT. The encoded protein is CASSQQLGGAGTEAFF.

Many counts were recorded for this clonotype. This sequence joins TRBV20-1 and TRBJ2-1; 9 bases align to TRBD2. This CDR3 spans 15 amino acids. CDR1 is DFQATT, CDR2 SNEGSKA, per germline (reference sequence). V was clipped by 6 bases and J by 3 bases; unmatched bases: 9. The CDR3 DNA reads as TGCAGTGCCGGGGGGCTAGCGGGGCTCTACAATGAGCAGTTCTTC. As protein: CSAGGLAGLYNEQFF.

This clonotype came up many times. CDR3 protein: CASFLPGLAKSGETQYF. The CDR3 DNA sequence: TGTGCCAGCTTTTTACCGGGACTAGCTAAATCAGGAGAGACCCAGTACTTC. The V gene is TRBV2, the J gene TRBJ2-5; TRBD2 matches 9 bases. The germline gives CDR1 SNHLY, CDR2 FYNNEI. The CDR3 is made up of 17 amino acids. Losses at the gene ends were 8 bases for V and 4 bases for J; bases not matched to a gene: 17.

This clonotype occurred many times. The chain uses TRBV6-5 and TRBJ2-1, with unresolved D. Trimming shortened V by 2 bases and J by 4 bases, and 12 bases separated the two germline ends. There are 15 residues in the CDR3. Germline V CDR1 and CDR2: MNHEY, SVGAGI. CDR3 DNA: TGTGCCAGCAGTTACGTCCCCGGGCAGTACAATGAGCAGTTCTTC. Its protein product is CASSYVPGQYNEQFF.

The chain joins TRBV16 to TRBJ2-1; D is uncertain. CDR3 length equals 11 residues. V was shortened by 8 bases and J by 5 bases, with 7 bases between the two germline ends. Germline-derived CDR1 and CDR2 are KGHSY and FQNENV. The CDR3 nucleotides are TGTGCCAGCGCTAGGGACAATGAGCAGTTCTTC. As protein: CASARDNEQFF.

This clonotype was seen many times. The chain couples TRBV11-2 to TRBJ2-7, with TRBD1 as a possible D gene (6 bases). This CDR3 is built from 13 residues. Germline V gene lookup returns CDR1 SGHAT and CDR2 FQNNGV. Trimming cost V 5 bases and J 6 bases, with 14 bases left between them. This chain's CDR3 is CASSRNRAGEQYV. The CDR3 DNA reads as TGTGCCAGCAGCCGGAACAGGGCTGGCGAGCAGTACGTC.

This chain connects TRBV12-3 or TRBV12-4 to TRBJ1-3; D remains unclear. Trimming stripped 0 bases from V and 0 bases from J, with 15 bases between. The CDR3 has 18 amino acids. DNA for the CDR3: TGTGCCAGCAGTTTAGCCTGGGAGCCGGACCTCTCTGGAAACACCATATATTTT. Protein sequence: CASSLAWEPDLSGNTIYF.

This clonotype was observed a handful of times. V usage is TRBV29-1 and J usage is TRBJ2-1, with 9 bases fitting TRBD2. Germline CDR1 SQVTM, CDR2 ANQGSEA. J lost 3 bases, V lost 7 bases, and 1 base had no gene match. There are 12 residues in the CDR3. DNA of the CDR3: TGCAGCGCGCGGGAGGGCTACAATGAGCAGTTCTTC. Encoded protein: CSAREGYNEQFF.

V gene TRBV12-3 or TRBV12-4 combines with J gene TRBJ2-2; no firm D call. V was shortened by 6 bases and J by 5 bases, with 25 bases between the two germline ends. The CDR3 contains 18 residues. CDR3: CASSYIGQEGKGTGELFF. The CDR3 DNA sequence: TGTGCCAGCAGCTACATCGGGCAGGAAGGGAAAGGGACCGGGGAGCTGTTTTTT.

This clonotype has at least ten counts. This rearrangement joins TRBV5-5 to TRBJ2-1; no clear D gene. Germline V lookup: CDR1 SGHKS, CDR2 YYEKEE (reference sequence). V dropped 0 bases and J dropped 4 bases, with 17 bases sitting between them. The CDR3 consists of 17 residues. The CDR3 here is CASSLAPTPLGYNEQFF. The CDR3 DNA follows: TGTGCCAGCAGCTTGGCCCCCACCCCATTGGGGTACAATGAGCAGTTCTTC.